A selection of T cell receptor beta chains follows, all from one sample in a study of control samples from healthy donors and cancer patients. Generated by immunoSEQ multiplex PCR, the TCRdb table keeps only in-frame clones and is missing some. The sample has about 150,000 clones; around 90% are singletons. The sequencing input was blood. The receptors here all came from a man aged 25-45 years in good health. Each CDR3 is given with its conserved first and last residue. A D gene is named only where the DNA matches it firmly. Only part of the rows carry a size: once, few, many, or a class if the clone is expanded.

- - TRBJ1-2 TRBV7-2 CASSFTPGVAQYGYTF TGTGCCAGCAGCTTTACCCCCGGGGTCGCCCAATATGGCTACACCTTC
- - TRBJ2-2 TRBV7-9 CAIWTGELFF TGTGCCATATGGACCGGGGAGCTGTTTTTT
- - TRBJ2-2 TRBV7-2 CASTEGGAPNTGELFF TGTGCCAGCACCGAGGGGGGAGCGCCGAACACCGGGGAGCTGTTTTTT
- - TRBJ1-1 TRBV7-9 CASSLENTEAFF TGTGCCAGCAGCCTGGAGAACACTGAAGCTTTCTTT
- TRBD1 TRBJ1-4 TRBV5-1 CASSGGQFNEKLFF TGCGCCAGCAGCGGGGGACAGTTTAATGAAAAACTGTTTTTT
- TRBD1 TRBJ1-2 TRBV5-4 CASSSDRGRGYTF TGTGCCAGCAGCTCGGACAGGGGGCGCGGCTACACCTTC
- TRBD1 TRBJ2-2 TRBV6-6 CASSPRQGANTGELFF TGTGCCAGCAGTCCAAGACAGGGCGCGAACACCGGGGAGCTGTTTTTT
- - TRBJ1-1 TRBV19 CASSMQAMNTEAFF TGTGCCAGTAGTATGCAGGCAATGAACACTGAAGCTTTCTTT
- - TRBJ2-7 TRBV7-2 CASSLGVSRGYEQYF TGTGCCAGCAGCTTAGGAGTATCCCGTGGCTACGAGCAGTACTTC
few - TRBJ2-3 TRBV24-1 CATRGGTSTDTQYF TGTGCCACCAGGGGCGGGACTAGCACAGATACGCAGTATTTT
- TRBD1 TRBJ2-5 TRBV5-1 CASSFSPGQGETQYF TGCGCCAGCAGCTTCTCTCCGGGACAGGGGGAGACCCAGTACTTC
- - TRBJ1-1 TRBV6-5 CASSLVDRNTEAFF TGTGCCAGCAGCTTGGTTGATAGGAACACTGAAGCTTTCTTT
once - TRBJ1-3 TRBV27 CASSFAGLTGNTIYF TGTGCCAGCAGTTTTGCAGGACTTACTGGAAACACCATATATTTT
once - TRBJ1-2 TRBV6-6 CASSYSGSVYTF TGTGCCAGCAGTTACTCGGGGAGCGTCTACACCTTC
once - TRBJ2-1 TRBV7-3 CASSLTSNEQFF TGTGCCAGCAGCTTAACATCAAATGAGCAGTTCTTC
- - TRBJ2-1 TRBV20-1 CSASNRLNNEQFF TGCAGTGCTAGTAACAGACTAAACAATGAGCAGTTCTTC
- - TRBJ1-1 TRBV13 CASSSQVWTEAFF TGTGCCAGCAGCTCACAGGTGTGGACTGAAGCTTTCTTT
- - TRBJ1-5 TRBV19 CASSIEGNQPQHF TGTGCCAGTAGTATAGAGGGCAATCAGCCCCAGCATTTT
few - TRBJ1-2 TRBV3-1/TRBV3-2 CASSQSHRELVGYTF TGTGCCAGCAGCCAATCACACAGGGAATTAGTTGGCTACACCTTC
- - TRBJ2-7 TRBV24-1 CATPPRVGYEQYF TGTGCCACCCCCCCCCGGGTTGGTTACGAGCAGTACTTC
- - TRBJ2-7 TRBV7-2 CASSLHRAYEQYF TGTGCCAGCAGCTTGCACAGGGCTTACGAGCAGTACTTC
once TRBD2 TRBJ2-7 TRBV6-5 CASSFTGSGGYEQYF TGTGCCAGCAGTTTTACAGGATCGGGGGGTTACGAGCAGTACTTC
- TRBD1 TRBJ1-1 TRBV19 CASSPGGPNTEAFF TGTGCCAGTAGTCCAGGGGGGCCAAACACTGAAGCTTTCTTT
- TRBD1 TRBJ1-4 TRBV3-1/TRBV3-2 CASSQELGTGPKRLFF TGTGCCAGCAGCCAAGAACTGGGGACAGGGCCTAAAAGGCTGTTTTTT
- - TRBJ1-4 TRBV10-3 CAISDSGSNEKLFF TGTGCCATCAGTGATTCCGGATCGAATGAAAAACTGTTTTTT
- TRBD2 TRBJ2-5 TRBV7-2 CASSLALGLAGGTNQETQYF TGTGCCAGCAGCTTAGCGCTCGGACTAGCGGGAGGGACTAACCAAGAGACCCAGTACTTC
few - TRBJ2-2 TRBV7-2 CASSLARGGELFF TGTGCCAGCAGCTTAGCCAGGGGCGGGGAGCTGTTTTTT
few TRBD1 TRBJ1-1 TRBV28 CASSLGTDNTQAFF TGTGCCAGCAGCCTGGGGACAGACAATACTCAAGCTTTCTTT
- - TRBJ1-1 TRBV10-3 CAISESGGGTEAFF TGTGCCATCAGTGAGTCGGGAGGGGGAACTGAAGCTTTCTTT
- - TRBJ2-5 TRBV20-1 CSATYQETQYF TGCAGTGCTACCTACCAAGAGACCCAGTACTTC
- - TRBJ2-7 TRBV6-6 CASSSTGRSSYEQYF TGTGCCAGCAGTTCCACGGGAAGGAGCTCCTACGAGCAGTACTTC
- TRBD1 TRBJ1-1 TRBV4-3 CASSQDQGAGEAFF TGCGCCAGCAGCCAAGACCAGGGGGCGGGTGAAGCTTTCTTT
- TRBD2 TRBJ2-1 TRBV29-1 CSVGTSAYNEQFF TGCAGCGTTGGGACTAGCGCCTACAATGAGCAGTTCTTC
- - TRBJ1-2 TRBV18 CASSPSGSMDYGYTF TGTGCCAGCTCACCATCGGGATCGATGGACTATGGCTACACCTTC
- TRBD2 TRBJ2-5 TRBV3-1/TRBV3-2 CASSQKGEGLRTQYF TGTGCCAGCAGCCAAAAAGGGGAGGGCCTTCGGACCCAGTACTTC
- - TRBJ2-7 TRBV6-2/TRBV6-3 CASSYSGESSYEQYF TGTGCCAGCAGTTACTCGGGAGAGAGCTCCTACGAGCAGTACTTC
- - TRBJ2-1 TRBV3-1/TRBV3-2 CASSLDREGGKEQFF TGTGCCAGCAGCCTCGACAGGGAAGGCGGGAAAGAGCAGTTCTTC
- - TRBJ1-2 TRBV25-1 CASSVQGLGYTF TGTGCCAGCAGTGTACAGGGCCTTGGCTACACCTTC
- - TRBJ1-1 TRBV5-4 CASSLEFGFRTEAFF TGTGCCAGCAGCTTGGAGTTTGGCTTTCGCACTGAAGCTTTCTTT
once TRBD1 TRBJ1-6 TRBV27 CASSTARDRSNSPLHF TGTGCCAGCAGTACCGCCCGGGACAGGTCTAATTCACCCCTCCACTTT
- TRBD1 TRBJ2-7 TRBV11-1 CASSLETGTMYF TGTGCCAGCAGCTTGGAGACAGGGACGATGTACTTC
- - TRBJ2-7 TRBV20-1 CSASAGPSYEQYF TGCAGTGCTAGTGCTGGGCCCTCCTACGAGCAGTACTTC
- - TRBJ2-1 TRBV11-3 CASSLRETNNEQFF TGTGCCAGCAGCTTGAGGGAAACGAACAATGAGCAGTTCTTC
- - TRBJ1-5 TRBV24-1 CATQDRRFNQPQHF TGTGCCACCCAAGATCGCCGGTTCAATCAGCCCCAGCATTTT
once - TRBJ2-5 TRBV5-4 CASSLAGPGRTQYF TGTGCCAGCAGCTTGGCGGGTCCTGGGAGGACCCAGTACTTC
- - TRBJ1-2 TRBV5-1 CASSLGGLWYGYTF TGCGCCAGCAGCTTGGGAGGGCTATGGTATGGCTACACCTTC
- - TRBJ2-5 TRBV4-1 CASSQDQGRWDQETQYF TGCGCCAGCAGCCAAGATCAGGGTAGGTGGGACCAAGAGACCCAGTACTTC
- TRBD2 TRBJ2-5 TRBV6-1 CASSVKGLAGGNQETQYF TGTGCCAGCAGTGTAAAGGGACTAGCGGGAGGTAACCAAGAGACCCAGTACTTC
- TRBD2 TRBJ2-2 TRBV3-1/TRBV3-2 CASSQGTSGRAGFTGELFF TGTGCCAGCAGCCAAGGGACTAGCGGGAGGGCCGGGTTCACCGGGGAGCTGTTTTTT
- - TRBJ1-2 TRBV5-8 CASSLRRGYGYTF TGTGCCAGCAGCTTGAGGAGGGGGTATGGCTACACCTTC
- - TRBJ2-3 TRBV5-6 CASSLVLASSTDTQYF TGTGCCAGCAGCTTGGTGTTGGCGTCTAGCACAGATACGCAGTATTTT
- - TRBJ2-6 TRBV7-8 CASSLDPGGGSGANVLTF TGTGCCAGCAGCTTAGACCCAGGGGGGGGCTCTGGGGCCAACGTCCTGACTTTC
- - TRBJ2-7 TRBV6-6 CASNRDETGSYEQYF TGTGCCAGCAATAGGGACGAGACAGGTTCCTACGAGCAGTACTTC
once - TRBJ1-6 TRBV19 CASSTGSGNSPLHF TGTGCCAGTAGTACGGGTTCGGGCAATTCACCCCTCCACTTT
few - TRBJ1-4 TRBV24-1 CATSRGLNEKLFF TGTGCCACCAGTCGGGGGCTGAATGAAAAACTGTTTTTT
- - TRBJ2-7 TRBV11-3 CASSTTILEQYF TGTGCCAGCAGCACGACGATTTTAGAGCAGTACTTC
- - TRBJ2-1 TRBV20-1 CSASAGANEQFF TGCAGTGCTAGTGCAGGGGCAAATGAGCAGTTCTTC
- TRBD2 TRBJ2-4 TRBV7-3 CASSFDGRGIQYF TGTGCCAGCAGCTTTGACGGGAGGGGCATTCAGTACTTC
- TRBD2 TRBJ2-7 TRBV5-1 CASSLGGSGGYEQYF TGCGCCAGCAGCTTGGGTGGTAGCGGGGGCTACGAGCAGTACTTC